The clone carrying this T cell receptor beta chain was recorded once. Its antigen is currently unknown. This specimen belongs to a study of OX40 agonist ivuxolimab in advanced cancers. At the level of the study: Patients were treated with intravenous ivuxolimab, dosed at 0.01 to 10 mg/kg and infused every 2 weeks. Head and neck, renal cell, melanoma or hepatocellular carcinoma were the cancers that dose-escalation patients had.

Whole-study findings and limits: Fewer expanded clones were found on average in CD4+ than in CD8+ T cells.

Only in-frame clones appear in the TCRdb table, and some are missing; sequencing was by immunoSEQ multiplex PCR. The sample lists 61,000 or so clones; 75% to 90% were seen once. Blood was sampled at baseline, cycle 4 day 1, and cycle 7 day 1. In germline, CDR1 is SGHRS, CDR2 YFSETQ. CDR3 length equals 16 residues. V gave up 4 bases and J gave up 2 bases; unmatched junction bases: 10. The chain is built from TRBV5-1 and TRBJ2-5, with TRBD2 matching 8 bases. The receptor's source is an adult with an advanced solid tumor such as melanoma, head and neck, liver or kidney cancer. This specimen was CD4+ or CD8+ T cells sorted from blood, taken in a trial of the OX40 agonist ivuxolimab. CDR3 nucleotides: TGCGCCAGCAGCGTTACAGGGAGCGGGGGTCAAGAGACCCAGTACTTC. This sequence encodes CASSVTGSGGQETQYF.